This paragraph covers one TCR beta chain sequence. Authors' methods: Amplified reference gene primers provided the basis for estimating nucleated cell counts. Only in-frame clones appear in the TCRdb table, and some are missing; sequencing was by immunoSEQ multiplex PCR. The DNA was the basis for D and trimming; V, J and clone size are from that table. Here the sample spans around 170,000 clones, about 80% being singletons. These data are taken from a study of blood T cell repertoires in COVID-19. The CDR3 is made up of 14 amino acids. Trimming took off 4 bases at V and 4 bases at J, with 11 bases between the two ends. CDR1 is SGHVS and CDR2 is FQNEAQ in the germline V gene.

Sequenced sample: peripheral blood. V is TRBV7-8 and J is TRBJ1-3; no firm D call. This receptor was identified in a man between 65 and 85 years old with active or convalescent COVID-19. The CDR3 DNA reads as TGTGCCAGCAGCTCCGGTTCTTACGGAAACACCATATATTTT. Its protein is CASSSGSYGNTIYF.